This is a list of T cell receptor beta chains from one sample in a study of T cell responses to AZD1222 COVID-19 vaccine. Profiling relied on immunoSEQ multiplex PCR, and the TCRdb table lists in-frame clones only, not all of them. The table lists 90,000 to 150,000 clones, approximately 90% of them singletons, with 9% to 15% in the top ten. Sequencing was performed on peripheral blood, taken on day 0 of AZD1222 vaccination. The receptors here all came from an adult in good health. The CDR3 runs from the conserved cysteine through the conserved F or W. D genes are given only for firm matches. Some rows mark clone size as missing; the rest say once, few, many or name a class of expanded clone.

TGCGCCAGCAGCCGGGACAGGCCGGGGGAAAAACTGTTTTTT	CASSRDRPGEKLFF	once	TRBV4-3	TRBJ1-4	TRBD1
TGTGCCAGCAGTTACTCTCGACAGGGCCATGAGCAGTTCTTC	CASSYSRQGHEQFF	-	TRBV6-5	TRBJ2-1	TRBD1
TGTGCCAGCAGTTTGGACTCTGGGGCCAACGTCCTGACTTTC	CASSLDSGANVLTF	-	TRBV25-1	TRBJ2-6	-
TGTGCCAGCAGTATGGGATTGGTAGAGACCCAGTACTTC	CASSMGLVETQYF	-	TRBV27	TRBJ2-5	-
TGTGCCAGCAGCTTAGGTTTAGAGATGACAGGCTATGGCTACACCTTC	CASSLGLEMTGYGYTF	-	TRBV7-6	TRBJ1-2	-
TGTGCCAGCAGCCCCACTGGCCCTGATAACGAATACGAGCAGTACTTC	CASSPTGPDNEYEQYF	medium-sized	TRBV21-1	TRBJ2-7	-
TGTGCCAGTAGTTTTGCCAGGGGGGCTGAAGCTTTCTTT	CASSFARGAEAFF	once	TRBV19	TRBJ1-1	TRBD1
TGTGCCAGCACTCTTGGGGGGGGACAGCCCCAGCATTTT	CASTLGGGQPQHF	-	TRBV18	TRBJ1-5	-
TGCGCCAGCAGATTCGGTCTTGGCCAGCCCCAGCATTTT	CASRFGLGQPQHF	once	TRBV5-1	TRBJ1-5	-
TGTGCCAGCTCACCGGGGGAGGGATGGACTGAAGCTTTCTTT	CASSPGEGWTEAFF	-	TRBV18	TRBJ1-1	-
TGTGCCAGCAGCTCCCCTATAGCGGGAGGCTCCTACAATGAGCAGTTCTTC	CASSSPIAGGSYNEQFF	-	TRBV11-2	TRBJ2-1	TRBD2
TGTGCCAGCAGTTCACCGGACAGGTTGAGGGCTTACGAGCAGTACTTC	CASSSPDRLRAYEQYF	-	TRBV28	TRBJ2-7	TRBD1
TGTGCCAGCAGCCCCCAGATAAACTATGGCTACACCTTC	CASSPQINYGYTF	few	TRBV3-1/TRBV3-2	TRBJ1-2	-
TGTGCCATCAGTGAGTCGAGTCAGCAATCGACCTATGGCTACACCTTC	CAISESSQQSTYGYTF	-	TRBV10-3	TRBJ1-2	-
TGTGCCATCAGTGAACTCCTTAATCAGCCCCAGCATTTT	CAISELLNQPQHF	-	TRBV10-3	TRBJ1-5	-
TGTGCCAGCAGCCTTGACAGGGGTGGCAATCAGCCCCAGCATTTT	CASSLDRGGNQPQHF	-	TRBV7-2	TRBJ1-5	TRBD1
TGTGCCTGGAGTGTCCGGGGGAGGGGCAATCAGCCCCAGCATTTT	CAWSVRGRGNQPQHF	-	TRBV30	TRBJ1-5	-
TGTGCCAGTAGTAGATATATGGACCGAGTGAACACTGAAGCTTTCTTT	CASSRYMDRVNTEAFF	-	TRBV19	TRBJ1-1	-
TGTGCCAGCAGCCAAGAGCCTCCGGGGGGGCTTAATGAAAAACTGTTTTTT	CASSQEPPGGLNEKLFF	-	TRBV14	TRBJ1-4	-
TGTGCCAGCAGCTTCGCTTTCGACAGGGACCAAGAGACCCAGTACTTC	CASSFAFDRDQETQYF	-	TRBV7-6	TRBJ2-5	TRBD1
TGTGCCAGCAGTGAGGCCTGGCTAGCCAAAAACATTCAGTACTTC	CASSEAWLAKNIQYF	-	TRBV6-1	TRBJ2-4	-
TGTGCCAGTCGGGACACCGATAGCAATCAGCCCCAGCATTTT	CASRDTDSNQPQHF	once	TRBV19	TRBJ1-5	-
TGCGCCAGCCTTGGTGAGGGTTGGACTGAAGCTTTCTTT	CASLGEGWTEAFF	-	TRBV5-1	TRBJ1-1	-
TGTGCCAGCAGCTTAGGGTTCGGTAGGGACTATGGCTACACCTTC	CASSLGFGRDYGYTF	-	TRBV7-2	TRBJ1-2	-
TGTGCCTGGACCGGGACGAGAGAAAAACTGTTTTTT	CAWTGTREKLFF	-	TRBV30	TRBJ1-4	-
TGTGCCAGCTCACCACAAAGGACAGGGGATAATCAGCCCCAGCATTTT	CASSPQRTGDNQPQHF	-	TRBV18	TRBJ1-5	TRBD1
TGCGCCAGCAGCTTGGGGACGAACACTGAAGCTTTCTTT	CASSLGTNTEAFF	-	TRBV5-1	TRBJ1-1	-
TGTGCCAGCAGTTACTCCACGGGACTAGCGGGGCTATACGAGCAGTACTTC	CASSYSTGLAGLYEQYF	-	TRBV6-2/TRBV6-3	TRBJ2-7	TRBD2
TGTGCCAGCAGCTTGGCCGGGACAGATACGCAGTATTTT	CASSLAGTDTQYF	-	TRBV5-4	TRBJ2-3	-
TGTGCCAGCAGCTTAGGGCTAGGGGGCCGCACAGATACGCAGTATTTT	CASSLGLGGRTDTQYF	-	TRBV7-2	TRBJ2-3	TRBD1
TGTGCCAGCAGTGAACTTAGGGTCGACACCATATATTTT	CASSELRVDTIYF	-	TRBV6-1	TRBJ1-3	-
TGCGCCAGCAGCCAAGTGGGAGCGGGAATAACAGATACGCAGTATTTT	CASSQVGAGITDTQYF	-	TRBV4-3	TRBJ2-3	TRBD2
TGTGCCAGCAGCCCCTCCGGGACTAGCTACAATGAGCAGTTCTTC	CASSPSGTSYNEQFF	-	TRBV7-3	TRBJ2-1	TRBD2
TGTGCCCGCCGCGCCGGGGGGGGATCCCACAATGAGCAGTTCTTC	CARRAGGGSHNEQFF	-	TRBV9	TRBJ2-1	TRBD2
TGCGCCAGCAGGGACATACTAGCGGGAGCCTACAATGAGCAGTTCTTC	CASRDILAGAYNEQFF	-	TRBV4-1	TRBJ2-1	TRBD2
TGTGCCAGTAGCAGGGGCTTTTCCTACGAGCAGTACTTC	CASSRGFSYEQYF	-	TRBV19	TRBJ2-7	-
TGTGCCAGCAGTTGGCGTAAACTAGCGTTGAACAATGAGCAGTTCTTC	CASSWRKLALNNEQFF	-	TRBV6-5	TRBJ2-1	TRBD2
TGTGCCAGCAGTTACTCGCCAGAGACCCAGTACTTC	CASSYSPETQYF	-	TRBV6-6	TRBJ2-5	-
TGTGCCAGCAGTCCGACCGGGACTAGCGGGAGGAAAACCGGGGAGCTGTTTTTT	CASSPTGTSGRKTGELFF	-	TRBV28	TRBJ2-2	TRBD2
TGTGCCAGCAGTGAAAACCTCAGGGGAACGGTGAACACTGAAGCTTTCTTT	CASSENLRGTVNTEAFF	once	TRBV28	TRBJ1-1	-
TGTGCCACCAGCAGATTTGGGGTGGGATCTGGAAACACCATATATTTT	CATSRFGVGSGNTIYF	-	TRBV15	TRBJ1-3	-
TGTGCCAGCAGCTTCCAAAACAGGGGGGAAAAACTGTTTTTT	CASSFQNRGEKLFF	-	TRBV11-2	TRBJ1-4	TRBD1
TGTGCCAGCAGCTCTAGTCTAAGGCCCGGGGAGCTGTTTTTT	CASSSSLRPGELFF	-	TRBV7-3	TRBJ2-2	-
TGTGCCAGCAGGTACCCTTCGACAGGGCTGGAGACCCAGTACTTC	CASRYPSTGLETQYF	-	TRBV7-6	TRBJ2-5	TRBD1
TGTGCCAGCTCACCACAGGGGCCTAGGGACGGCTACACCTTC	CASSPQGPRDGYTF	-	TRBV18	TRBJ1-2	-
TGTGCCAGCAGCCCCGGGACTGTCGTTGGGGAGCAGTACTTC	CASSPGTVVGEQYF	-	TRBV7-3	TRBJ2-7	-
TGCAGCTTCGGCAGGGGAACGGACGAGCAGTACTTC	CSFGRGTDEQYF	-	TRBV29-1	TRBJ2-7	-
TGCAGCGTTGTTCGTAGTCTCGGACAGCCCCATGAGCAGTTCTTC	CSVVRSLGQPHEQFF	once	TRBV29-1	TRBJ2-1	-
TGTGCCAGCAGTGTGCAAGCGGCCAACAATGAGCAGTTCTTC	CASSVQAANNEQFF	-	TRBV6-4	TRBJ2-1	-
TGCGCCAGCAGTCAATCGGGGAGAGGCTACACCTTC	CASSQSGRGYTF	-	TRBV10-2	TRBJ1-2	-
TGCGCCAGCAGCTTAGCCTCACTTGGATACAATGAGCAGTTCTTC	CASSLASLGYNEQFF	-	TRBV5-1	TRBJ2-1	-
TGTGCCAGCAGCGTTAGTTCGACAGGGACAGATACGCAGTATTTT	CASSVSSTGTDTQYF	-	TRBV9	TRBJ2-3	TRBD1
TGTGCCAGTAGTATAGATTATCTCCGGGACGGACTGTTTTTT	CASSIDYLRDGLFF	-	TRBV19	TRBJ1-4	-
TGTGCCAGCAGCTTCGGCGGGAGGGGTAGTGAGCAGTTCTTC	CASSFGGRGSEQFF	-	TRBV7-3	TRBJ2-1	TRBD2
TGCGCCAGCAGCCCCACGGGCGGCCGGGGGCTCGACAATGAGCAGTTCTTC	CASSPTGGRGLDNEQFF	-	TRBV5-1	TRBJ2-1	-
TGTGCCAGCGTAGCGACAGGGGGCGCGAATTCACCCCTCCACTTT	CASVATGGANSPLHF	medium-sized	TRBV2	TRBJ1-6	TRBD1
TGTGCCAGCAGCGTAGACCCGGGGAGGTCACGCGACGAGCAGTACTTC	CASSVDPGRSRDEQYF	-	TRBV9	TRBJ2-7	-
TGTGCCAGCAGCTTAGGACAGATCACCGGGGAGCTGTTTTTT	CASSLGQITGELFF	once	TRBV7-2	TRBJ2-2	-
TGCAGCGTTGAAGGGACACCAACTAACTATGGCTACACCTTC	CSVEGTPTNYGYTF	-	TRBV29-1	TRBJ1-2	-
TGTGCCAGCAGGGCCGGGGGTCCCGGGTGGTTCTTC	CASRAGGPGWFF	-	TRBV7-2	TRBJ2-1	-